A selection of T cell receptor beta chains follows, all from one sample in a study of graft-versus-host responses after intestinal transplantation. These receptors are not linked to any known antigen. Repertoires were generated with immunoSEQ multiplex PCR, while TCRdb's copy carries only in-frame clones and drops some. The sample has about 78,000 clones, around 91% seen once. Material: unstimulated CD8+ T cells sorted from spleen or lymph node cells, obtained before transplant. These receptors came from a human donor who was the organ donor for an intestinal transplant. The CDR3 runs from the conserved cysteine through the conserved F or W. Fields, in order: J gene, D gene, CDR3 length, clone size, V gene, CDR3 DNA, CDR3 protein. A D gene is named only where the DNA matches it firmly. A clone size is listed for some rows: how often the clone was seen (once, few, many), or a class if it is expanded.

TRBJ2-3	NA	13	NA	TRBV7-9	TGTGCCAGCAGCTTTGAGGGTCCAGATACGCAGTATTTT	CASSFEGPDTQYF
TRBJ1-5	NA	12	NA	TRBV4-2	TGTGCCAGCAGCTCCCCGGATCAGCCCCAGCATTTT	CASSSPDQPQHF
TRBJ1-1	TRBD1	17	NA	TRBV7-2	TGTGCCAGCAGCGAACCGGGACAGGAGACTATGAACACTGAAGCTTTCTTT	CASSEPGQETMNTEAFF
TRBJ2-2	NA	16	NA	TRBV4-3	TGCGCCAGCAGCCAAGATGGCGGTCGCGGCGTCGGGGAGCTGTTTTTT	CASSQDGGRGVGELFF
TRBJ2-1	NA	16	NA	TRBV27	TGTGCCACCGTACAATCTTTGGGGGGGCTCGATAATGAGCAGTTCTTC	CATVQSLGGLDNEQFF
TRBJ2-2	NA	13	NA	TRBV2	TGTGCCGTAAGACAGGACAACACCGGGGAGCTGTTTTTT	CAVRQDNTGELFF
TRBJ2-4	TRBD1	13	once	TRBV2	TGTGCCAGCAGTTCGGGACAGGGGAACATTCAGTACTTC	CASSSGQGNIQYF
TRBJ2-3	NA	11	NA	TRBV10-3	TGTGCCACTCTCGTGCGGGATACGCAGTATTTT	CATLVRDTQYF
TRBJ2-5	NA	12	once	TRBV19	TGTGCCAGTAGTGTGGGGCTGGAGACCCAGTACTTC	CASSVGLETQYF
TRBJ1-6	NA	16	NA	TRBV28	TGTGCCAGCAGTTTATGGGGGGGGGCCTATAATTCACCCCTCCACTTT	CASSLWGGAYNSPLHF
TRBJ1-3	NA	15	NA	TRBV27	TGTGCCAGCAGTTTATCGGGCAGCTCTGGAAACACCATATATTTT	CASSLSGSSGNTIYF
TRBJ2-1	NA	14	NA	TRBV27	TGTGCCAGCAGTTTTGCCCCGGCAGGGAATGAGCAGTTCTTC	CASSFAPAGNEQFF
TRBJ1-5	NA	15	NA	TRBV12-1	TGTGCCAGCAGCTTTCAGGACAGGGGGCTTCAGCCCCAGCATTTT	CASSFQDRGLQPQHF
TRBJ1-6	NA	18	NA	TRBV28	TGTGCCAGCAGTTCTCCCCCCGCCTGGGGGCGAGTTAATTCACCCCTCCACTTT	CASSSPPAWGRVNSPLHF
TRBJ1-5	NA	14	NA	TRBV18	TGTGCCAGCTCAGCAGGGGTTTTGGTTCAGCCCCAGCATTTT	CASSAGVLVQPQHF
TRBJ1-1	NA	14	NA	TRBV14	TGTGCCAGCACCCTGACAGGTTTTTACACTGAAGCTTTCTTT	CASTLTGFYTEAFF
TRBJ2-5	NA	10	NA	TRBV29-1	TGCAGCGTTGTATTCGGGACCCAGTACTTC	CSVVFGTQYF
TRBJ1-1	NA	11	NA	TRBV9	TGTGCCAGCAGCCTCAACACTGAAGCTTTCTTT	CASSLNTEAFF
TRBJ2-3	TRBD2	16	NA	TRBV7-9	TGTGCCAGCAGCTTAGTAGCGGGGGCTATTTCCGATACGCAGTATTTT	CASSLVAGAISDTQYF
TRBJ1-2	NA	15	NA	TRBV2	TGTGCCAGCAGTGATTCGGGTCAGGGGTACTATGGCTACACCTTC	CASSDSGQGYYGYTF
TRBJ1-1	NA	14	NA	TRBV9	TGTGCCAGCAGCCCCCACGGCCGGGACACTGAAGCTTTCTTT	CASSPHGRDTEAFF
TRBJ2-2	TRBD1	14	NA	TRBV27	TGTGCCAGCAGTTTCGGACAGGACACCGGGGAGCTGTTTTTT	CASSFGQDTGELFF
TRBJ1-2	NA	10	NA	TRBV28	TGTGCCACCGGTAACTATGGCTACACCTTC	CATGNYGYTF
TRBJ1-5	NA	15	NA	TRBV6-1	TGTGCCAGCAGTGCATCATGGACAATCAATCAGCCCCAGCATTTT	CASSASWTINQPQHF
TRBJ2-3	NA	19	NA	TRBV6-1	TGTGCCAGCAGTGAAGTCGCAGACGTACTAGCTTTCCCCACAGATACGCAGTATTTT	CASSEVADVLAFPTDTQYF
TRBJ1-2	TRBD1	14	NA	TRBV5-4	TGTGCCAGCAGCCGAGCAGGGGGCGGCTATGGCTACACCTTC	CASSRAGGGYGYTF
TRBJ1-4	NA	13	NA	TRBV5-4	TGTGCCAGCAGCCCCGACAGAAGTCAAAAACTGTTTTTT	CASSPDRSQKLFF